This T cell receptor (beta chain) stems from a study of blood T cell repertoires in COVID-19. Looking at the study overall: Donors in the United States, Italy and Spain gave samples during acute or convalescent COVID-19.

Patients in Seattle were enrolled during active infection, then followed longitudinally. TCRdb keeps only in-frame clones here, not all; method: immunoSEQ multiplex PCR. The data contain roughly 190,000 clones, about 95% of them seen just once; the ten biggest clones take up 0.6% to 0.9%. V lost 8 bases and J 4 bases, leaving 11 bases between the germline ends. The CDR3 is made up of 12 amino acids. The V gene's germline CDR1 is SEHNR and CDR2 FQNEAQ (reference sequence). Sequencing input: peripheral blood. The clonotype was recovered from a young man with COVID-19, enrolled during active disease. The genes are TRBV7-9 and TRBJ1-1, with D possibly being TRBD1 (6 bases). The CDR3 DNA sequence: TGTGCCAGCGAGGGGGTAAGCACTGAAGCTTTCTTT. This encodes CASEGVSTEAFF.